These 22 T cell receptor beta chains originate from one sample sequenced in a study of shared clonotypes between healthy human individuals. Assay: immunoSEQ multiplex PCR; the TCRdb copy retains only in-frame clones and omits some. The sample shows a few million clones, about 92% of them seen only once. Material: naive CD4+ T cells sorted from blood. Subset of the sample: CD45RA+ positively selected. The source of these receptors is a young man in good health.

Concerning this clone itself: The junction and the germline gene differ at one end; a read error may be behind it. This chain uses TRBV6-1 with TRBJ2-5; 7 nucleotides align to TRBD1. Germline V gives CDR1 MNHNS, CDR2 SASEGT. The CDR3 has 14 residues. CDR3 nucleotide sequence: TGTGCCAGCAGCGAAGACAGGGCCCGGAAGACCCAGTACTTC. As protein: CASSEDRARKTQYF.

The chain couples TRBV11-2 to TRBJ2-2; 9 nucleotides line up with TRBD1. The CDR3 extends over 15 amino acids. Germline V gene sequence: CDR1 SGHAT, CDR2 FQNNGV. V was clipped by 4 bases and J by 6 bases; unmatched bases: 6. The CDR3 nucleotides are TGTGCCAGCAGCTCGCAAAGGGACAGGGCCGGGGAGCTGTTTTTT. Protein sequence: CASSSQRDRAGELFF.

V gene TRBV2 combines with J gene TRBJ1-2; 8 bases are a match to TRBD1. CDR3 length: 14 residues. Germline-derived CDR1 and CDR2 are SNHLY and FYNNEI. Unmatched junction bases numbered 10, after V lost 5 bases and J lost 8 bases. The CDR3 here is CASSRKDRELGYTF. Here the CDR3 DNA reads TGTGCCAGCAGTCGCAAGGACAGGGAGTTGGGCTACACCTTC.

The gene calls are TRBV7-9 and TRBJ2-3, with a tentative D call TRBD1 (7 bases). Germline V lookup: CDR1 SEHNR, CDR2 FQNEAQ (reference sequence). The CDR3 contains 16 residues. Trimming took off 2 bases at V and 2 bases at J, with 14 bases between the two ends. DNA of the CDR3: TGTGCCAGCAGCTTAAGGGGGGACAGTCCCACAGATACGCAGTATTTT. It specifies CASSLRGDSPTDTQYF.

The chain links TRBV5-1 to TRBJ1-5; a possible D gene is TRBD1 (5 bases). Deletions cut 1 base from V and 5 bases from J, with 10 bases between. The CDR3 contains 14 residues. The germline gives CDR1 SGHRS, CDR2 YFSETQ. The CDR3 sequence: CASSLFGGDQPQHF. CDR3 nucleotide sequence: TGCGCCAGCAGCTTGTTCGGGGGGGATCAGCCCCAGCATTTT.

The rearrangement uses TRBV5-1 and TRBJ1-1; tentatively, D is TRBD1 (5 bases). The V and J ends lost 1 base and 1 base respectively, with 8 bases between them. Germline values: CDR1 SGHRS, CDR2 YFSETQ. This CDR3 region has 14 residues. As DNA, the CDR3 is TGCGCCAGCAGCTTGCCGCAGGGGAACACTGAAGCTTTCTTT. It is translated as CASSLPQGNTEAFF.

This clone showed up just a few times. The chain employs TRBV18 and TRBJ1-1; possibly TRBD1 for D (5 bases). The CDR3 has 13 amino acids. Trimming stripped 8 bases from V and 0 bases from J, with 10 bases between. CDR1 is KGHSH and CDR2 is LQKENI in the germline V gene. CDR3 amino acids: CASLREMNTEAFF. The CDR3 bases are TGTGCCAGCCTCAGGGAGATGAACACTGAAGCTTTCTTT.

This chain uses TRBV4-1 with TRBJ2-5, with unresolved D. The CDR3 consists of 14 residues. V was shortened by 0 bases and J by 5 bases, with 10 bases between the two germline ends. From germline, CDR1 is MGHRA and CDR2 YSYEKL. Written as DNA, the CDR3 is TGCGCCAGCAGCCAAGACGACCTGGGGGAGACCCAGTACTTC. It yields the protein CASSQDDLGETQYF.

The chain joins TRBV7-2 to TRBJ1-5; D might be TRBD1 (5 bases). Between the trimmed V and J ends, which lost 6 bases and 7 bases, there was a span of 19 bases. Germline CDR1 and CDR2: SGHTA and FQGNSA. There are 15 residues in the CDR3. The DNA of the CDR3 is TGTGCCAGCAGTCCTCTTAGCCAGGGTTCACAGCCCCAGCATTTT. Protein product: CASSPLSQGSQPQHF.

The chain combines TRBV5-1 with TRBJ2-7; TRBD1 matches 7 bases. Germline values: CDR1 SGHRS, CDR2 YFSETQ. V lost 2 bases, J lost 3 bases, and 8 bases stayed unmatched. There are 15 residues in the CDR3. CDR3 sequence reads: CASSFDRDSIYEQYF. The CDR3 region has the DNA TGCGCCAGCAGCTTCGACAGGGATTCGATCTACGAGCAGTACTTC.

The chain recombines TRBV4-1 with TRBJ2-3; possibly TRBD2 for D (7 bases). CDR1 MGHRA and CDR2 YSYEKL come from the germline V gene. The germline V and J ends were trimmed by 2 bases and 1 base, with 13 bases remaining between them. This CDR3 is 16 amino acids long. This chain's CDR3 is CASSQSGEGGTDTQYF. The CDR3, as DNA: TGCGCCAGCAGCCAATCAGGGGAGGGGGGCACAGATACGCAGTATTTT.

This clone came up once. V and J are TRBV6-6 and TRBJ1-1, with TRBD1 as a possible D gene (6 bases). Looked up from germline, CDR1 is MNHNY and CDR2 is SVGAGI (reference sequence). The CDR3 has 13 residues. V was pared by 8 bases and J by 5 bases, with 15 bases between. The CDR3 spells CASATGTMTEAFF. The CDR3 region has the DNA TGTGCCAGCGCCACAGGGACGATGACTGAAGCTTTCTTT.

CDR3 nucleotide sequence: TGTGCCTGGAGTTCCTCCCTGTCCTACAATGAGCAGTTCTTC. Translated, it gives CAWSSSLSYNEQFF. V usage is TRBV30 and J usage is TRBJ2-1, with no clear D. The germline V gene encodes CDR1 GTSNPN and CDR2 SVGIG (reference sequence). Trimming took off 2 bases at V and 1 base at J, with 9 bases between the two ends. The CDR3 has 14 amino acids.

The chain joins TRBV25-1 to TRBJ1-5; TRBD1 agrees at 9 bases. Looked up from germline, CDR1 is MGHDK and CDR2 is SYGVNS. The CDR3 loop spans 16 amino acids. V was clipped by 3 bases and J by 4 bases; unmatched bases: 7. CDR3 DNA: TGTGCCAGCAGTGACTCGACAGGGGGTCGGAATCAGCCCCAGCATTTT. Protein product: CASSDSTGGRNQPQHF.

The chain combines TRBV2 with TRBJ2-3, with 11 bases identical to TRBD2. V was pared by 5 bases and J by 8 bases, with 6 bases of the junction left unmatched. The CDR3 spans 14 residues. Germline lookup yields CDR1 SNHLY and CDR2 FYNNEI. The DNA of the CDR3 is TGTGCCAGCAGTTTAGCGGGGGGGCCCGTTACGCAGTATTTT. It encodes CASSLAGGPVTQYF.

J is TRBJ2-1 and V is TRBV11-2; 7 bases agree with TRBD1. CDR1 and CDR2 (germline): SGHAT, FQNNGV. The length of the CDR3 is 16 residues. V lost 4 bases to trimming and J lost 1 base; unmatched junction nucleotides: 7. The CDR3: CASSSQGQKSYNEQFF. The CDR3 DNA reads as TGTGCCAGCAGCTCTCAGGGACAGAAATCCTACAATGAGCAGTTCTTC.

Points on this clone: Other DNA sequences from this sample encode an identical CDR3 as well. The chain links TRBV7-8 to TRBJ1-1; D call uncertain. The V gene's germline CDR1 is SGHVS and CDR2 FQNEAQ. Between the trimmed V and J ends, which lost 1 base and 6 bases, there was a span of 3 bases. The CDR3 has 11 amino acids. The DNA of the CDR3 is TGTGCCAGCAGCTTAGTTGCTGAAGCTTTCTTT. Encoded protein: CASSLVAEAFF.

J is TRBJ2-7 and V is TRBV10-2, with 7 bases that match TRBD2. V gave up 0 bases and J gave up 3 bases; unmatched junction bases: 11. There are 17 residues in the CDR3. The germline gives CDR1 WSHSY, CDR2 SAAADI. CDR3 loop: CASSESFGGGLGYEQYF. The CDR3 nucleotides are TGCGCCAGCAGTGAGTCCTTTGGGGGAGGGTTAGGCTACGAGCAGTACTTC.

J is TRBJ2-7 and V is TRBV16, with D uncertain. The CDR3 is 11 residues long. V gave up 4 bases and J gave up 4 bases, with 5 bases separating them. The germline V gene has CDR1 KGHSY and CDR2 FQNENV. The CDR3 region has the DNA TGTGCCAGCAGCCTAGGGTACGAGCAGTACTTC. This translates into CASSLGYEQYF.

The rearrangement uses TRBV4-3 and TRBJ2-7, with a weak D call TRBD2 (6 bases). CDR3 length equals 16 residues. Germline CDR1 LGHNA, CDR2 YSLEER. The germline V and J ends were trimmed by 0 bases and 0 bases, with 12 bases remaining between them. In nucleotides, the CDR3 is TGCGCCAGCAGCCAAGATTCGGGACTGAGCTCCTACGAGCAGTACTTC. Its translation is CASSQDSGLSSYEQYF.

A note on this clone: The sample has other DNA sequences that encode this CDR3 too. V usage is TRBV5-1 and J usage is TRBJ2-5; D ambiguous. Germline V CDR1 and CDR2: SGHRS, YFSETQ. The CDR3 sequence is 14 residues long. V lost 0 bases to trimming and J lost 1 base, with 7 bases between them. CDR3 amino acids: CASSLGGSQETQYF. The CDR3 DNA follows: TGCGCCAGCAGCTTGGGGGGATCCCAAGAGACCCAGTACTTC.

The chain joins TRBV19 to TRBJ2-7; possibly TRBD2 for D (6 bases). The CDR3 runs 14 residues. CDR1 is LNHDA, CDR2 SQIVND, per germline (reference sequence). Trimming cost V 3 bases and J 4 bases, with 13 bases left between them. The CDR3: CASSIGSGQYEQYF. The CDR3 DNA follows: TGTGCCAGTAGTATCGGTAGCGGACAATACGAGCAGTACTTC.